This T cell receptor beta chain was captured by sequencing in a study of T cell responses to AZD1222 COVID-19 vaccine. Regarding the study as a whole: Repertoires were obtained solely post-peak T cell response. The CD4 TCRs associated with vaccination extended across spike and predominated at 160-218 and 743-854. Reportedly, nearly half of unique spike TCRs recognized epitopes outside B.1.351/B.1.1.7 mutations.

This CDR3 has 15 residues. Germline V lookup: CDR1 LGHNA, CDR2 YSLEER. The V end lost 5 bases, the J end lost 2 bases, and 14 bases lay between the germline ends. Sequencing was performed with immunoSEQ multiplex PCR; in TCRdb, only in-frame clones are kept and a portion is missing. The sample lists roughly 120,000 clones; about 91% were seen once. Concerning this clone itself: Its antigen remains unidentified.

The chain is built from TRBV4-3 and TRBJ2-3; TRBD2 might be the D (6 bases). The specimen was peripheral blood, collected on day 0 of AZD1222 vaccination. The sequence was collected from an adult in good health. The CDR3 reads CASSIRDSSTDTQYF. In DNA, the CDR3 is TGCGCCAGCAGCATACGGGACTCCTCCACAGATACGCAGTATTTT.